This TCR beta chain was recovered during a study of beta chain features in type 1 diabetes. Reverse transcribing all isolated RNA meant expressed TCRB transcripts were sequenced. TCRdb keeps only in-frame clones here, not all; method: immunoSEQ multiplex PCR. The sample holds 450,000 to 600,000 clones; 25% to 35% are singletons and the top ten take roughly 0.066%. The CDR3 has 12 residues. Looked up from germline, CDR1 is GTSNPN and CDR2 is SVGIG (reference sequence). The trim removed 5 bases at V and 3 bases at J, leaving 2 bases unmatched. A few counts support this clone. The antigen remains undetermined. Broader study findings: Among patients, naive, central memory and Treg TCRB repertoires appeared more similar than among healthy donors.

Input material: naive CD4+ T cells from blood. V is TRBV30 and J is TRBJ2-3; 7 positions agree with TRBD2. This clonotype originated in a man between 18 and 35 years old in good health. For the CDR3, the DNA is TGTGCCTGGCGGCGGGGGACAGATACGCAGTATTTT. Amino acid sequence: CAWRRGTDTQYF.